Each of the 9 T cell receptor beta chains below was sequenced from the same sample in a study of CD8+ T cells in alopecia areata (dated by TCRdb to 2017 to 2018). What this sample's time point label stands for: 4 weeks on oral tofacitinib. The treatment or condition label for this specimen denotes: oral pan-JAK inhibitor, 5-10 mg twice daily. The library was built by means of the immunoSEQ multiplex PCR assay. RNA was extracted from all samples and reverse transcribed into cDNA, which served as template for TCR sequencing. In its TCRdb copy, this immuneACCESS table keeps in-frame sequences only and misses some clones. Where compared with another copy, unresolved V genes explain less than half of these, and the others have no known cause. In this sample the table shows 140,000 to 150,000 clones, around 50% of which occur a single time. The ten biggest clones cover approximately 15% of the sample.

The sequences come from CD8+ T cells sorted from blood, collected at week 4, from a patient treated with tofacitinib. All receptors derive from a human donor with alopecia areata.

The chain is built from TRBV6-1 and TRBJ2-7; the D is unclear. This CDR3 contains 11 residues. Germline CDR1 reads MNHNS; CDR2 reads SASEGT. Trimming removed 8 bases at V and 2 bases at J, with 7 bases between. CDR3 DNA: TGTGCCAGCGAGGAAGCCTACGAGCAGTACTTC. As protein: CASEEAYEQYF.

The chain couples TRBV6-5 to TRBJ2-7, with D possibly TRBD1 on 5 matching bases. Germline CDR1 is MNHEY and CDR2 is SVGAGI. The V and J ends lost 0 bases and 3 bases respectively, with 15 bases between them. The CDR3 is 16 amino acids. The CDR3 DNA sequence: TGTGCCAGCAGTTACTCGTTCAGGGCATCAGTCTACGAGCAGTACTTC. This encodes CASSYSFRASVYEQYF.

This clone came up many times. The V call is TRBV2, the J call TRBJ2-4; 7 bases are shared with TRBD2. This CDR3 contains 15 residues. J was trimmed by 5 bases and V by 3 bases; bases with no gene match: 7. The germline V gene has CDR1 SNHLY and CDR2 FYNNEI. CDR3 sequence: CASSDGRGSENIQYF. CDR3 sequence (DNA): TGTGCCAGCAGTGATGGGCGGGGGTCTGAAAACATTCAGTACTTC. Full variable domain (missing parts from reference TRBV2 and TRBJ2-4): EPEVTQTPSHQVTQMGQEVILRCVPISNHLYFYWYRQILGQKVEFLVSFYNNEISEKSEIFDDQFSVERPDGSNFTLKIRSTKLEDSAMYFCASSDGRGSENIQYFGAGTRLSVL.

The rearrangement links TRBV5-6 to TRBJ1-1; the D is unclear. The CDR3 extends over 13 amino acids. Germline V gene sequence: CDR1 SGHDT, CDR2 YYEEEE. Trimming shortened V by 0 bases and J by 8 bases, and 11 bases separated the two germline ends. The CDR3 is CASSLAESTEAFF. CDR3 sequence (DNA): TGTGCCAGCAGCTTGGCAGAAAGCACGGAAGCTTTCTTT. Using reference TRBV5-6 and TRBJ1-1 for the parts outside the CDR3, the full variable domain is DAGVTQSPTHLIKTRGQQVTLRCSPKSGHDTVSWYQQALGQGPQFIFQYYEEEERQRGNFPDRFSGHQFPNYSSELNVNALLLGDSALYLCASSLAESTEAFFGQGTRLTVV.

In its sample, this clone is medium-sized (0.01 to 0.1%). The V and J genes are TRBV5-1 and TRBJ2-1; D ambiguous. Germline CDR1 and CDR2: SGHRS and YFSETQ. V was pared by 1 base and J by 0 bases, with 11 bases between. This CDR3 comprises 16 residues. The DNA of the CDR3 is TGCGCCAGCAGCTTGAAGCGCGATAGCTCCTACAATGAGCAGTTCTTC. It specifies CASSLKRDSSYNEQFF.

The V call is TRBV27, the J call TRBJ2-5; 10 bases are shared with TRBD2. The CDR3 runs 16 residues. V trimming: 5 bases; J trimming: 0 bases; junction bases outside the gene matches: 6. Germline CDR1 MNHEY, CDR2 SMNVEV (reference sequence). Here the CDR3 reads CASSPSGLAYQETQYF. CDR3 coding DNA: TGTGCCAGCAGTCCATCGGGACTAGCGTACCAAGAGACCCAGTACTTC.

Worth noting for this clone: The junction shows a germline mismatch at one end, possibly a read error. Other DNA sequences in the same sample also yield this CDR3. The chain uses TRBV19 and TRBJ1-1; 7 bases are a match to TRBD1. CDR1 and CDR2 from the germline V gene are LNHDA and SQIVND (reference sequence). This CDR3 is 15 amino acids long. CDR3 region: CASIAKRQGNTEAFF. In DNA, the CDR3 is TGTGCCAGTATCGCCAAACGACAGGGCAACACCGAAGCTTTCTTT.

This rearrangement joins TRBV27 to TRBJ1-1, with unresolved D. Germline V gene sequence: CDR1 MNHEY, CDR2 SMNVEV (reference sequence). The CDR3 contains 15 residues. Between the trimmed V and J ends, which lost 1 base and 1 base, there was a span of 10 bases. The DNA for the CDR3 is TGTGCCAGCAGTTTATGGGCCTCGGGGAACACTGAAGCTTTCTTT. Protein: CASSLWASGNTEAFF.

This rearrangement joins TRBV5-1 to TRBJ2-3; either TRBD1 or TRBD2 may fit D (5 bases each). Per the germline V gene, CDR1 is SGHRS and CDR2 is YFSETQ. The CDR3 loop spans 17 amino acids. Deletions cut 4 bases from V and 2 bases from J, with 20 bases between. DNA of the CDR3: TGCGCCAGCAGCCCCCGGGACCTGGGGCGGCACACAGATACGCAGTATTTT. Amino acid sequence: CASSPRDLGRHTDTQYF.